This T cell receptor beta chain was identified in a study of regulatory T cells in long-lasting Graves disease. Study-level results: Clonotypes that were public and shared totalled fewer than 3,500 in persistent patients versus around 970 in new patients. Peripheral blood alone, not thyroid tissue, underwent study. There was favoring of TRBV28, TRBJ1-2 and TRBJ2-5 in persistent disease.

In building TCR beta libraries, iRepertoire HTBI primers were used together with Arm-PCR of CDR3 regions. A single record per CDR3 protein comes from TCRdb applying MiXCR to the multiplex PCR reads. The repertoire holds around 460,000 distinct CDR3 sequences, with approximately 23% as singletons. The V gene end was trimmed by 3 bases and the J gene end by 2 bases; junction bases not matched to a gene: 3. Germline loops: CDR1 KGHSH, CDR2 LQKENI. The CDR3 spans 14 residues. This clonotype was seen a few times. Its antigen is unknown. Time point in this sample: persistent/refractory GD, antithyroid drugs over 5 years with positive TRAb. With RNA extracted from PBMCs as input, the TCR library was made. Criteria from the American Thyroid Association guidelines were applied to diagnose Graves' disease.

The chain links TRBV18 to TRBJ1-2, with TRBD1 matching 7 bases. Material: peripheral blood mononuclear cells (PBMCs), obtained when the disease was refractory, from a patient treated with antithyroid drugs. The receptor was derived from a female donor with Graves disease. The CDR3 protein is CASSPETGNYGYTF. The CDR3 DNA follows: TGTGCCAGCTCACCGGAGACAGGGAACTATGGCTACACCTTC.